This note documents a single T cell receptor beta chain sequence. The source of the sample is a study of blood T cells in healthy people across ages. Germline V gives CDR1 MGHRA, CDR2 YSYEKL. V gave up 1 base and J gave up 7 bases, with 9 bases separating them. The CDR3 runs 13 residues. Combining a sample-barcoded 5' primer with a J-beta primer mix, a second PCR ran for roughly 6 to 11 cycles. MiXCR, run by TCRdb on the 5' RACE reads, gives a single entry per CDR3 protein. The sample carries fewer than 2,000,000 distinct CDR3 sequences, 35% to 50% recorded once. The specimen sequenced was blood. This TCR was recovered from a human donor in good health. The rearrangement joins TRBV4-1 to TRBJ2-3; D not certain. CDR3 protein: CASSQGLANTQYF. The CDR3, as DNA: TGCGCCAGCAGCCAAGGTCTGGCGAATACGCAGTATTTT.